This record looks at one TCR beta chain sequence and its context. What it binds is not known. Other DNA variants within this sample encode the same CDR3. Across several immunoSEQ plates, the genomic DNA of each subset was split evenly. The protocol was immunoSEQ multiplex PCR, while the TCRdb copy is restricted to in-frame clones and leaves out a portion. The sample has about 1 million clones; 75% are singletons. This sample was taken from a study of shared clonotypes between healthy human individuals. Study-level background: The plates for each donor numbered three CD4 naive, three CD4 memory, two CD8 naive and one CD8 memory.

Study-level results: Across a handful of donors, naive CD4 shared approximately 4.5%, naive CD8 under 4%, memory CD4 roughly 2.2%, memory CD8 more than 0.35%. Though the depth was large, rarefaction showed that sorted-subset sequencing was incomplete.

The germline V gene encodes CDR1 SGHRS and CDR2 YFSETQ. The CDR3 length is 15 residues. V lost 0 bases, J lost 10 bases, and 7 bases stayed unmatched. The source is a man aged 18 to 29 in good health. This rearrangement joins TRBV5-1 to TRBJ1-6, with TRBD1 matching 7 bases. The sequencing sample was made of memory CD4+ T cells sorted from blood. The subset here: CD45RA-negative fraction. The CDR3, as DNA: TGCGCCAGCAGCTTGGAAGGGACAGACTTCTCACCCCTCCACTTT. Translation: CASSLEGTDFSPLHF.